The rows below give T cell receptor beta chains drawn from one sample of a study of siplizumab effects on memory and regulatory T cells. Generated by immunoSEQ multiplex PCR, the TCRdb table keeps only in-frame clones and is missing some. This sample has over 100,000 clones, with around 90% found just once. What was sequenced was Tregs sorted from blood. Source of these receptors: a human donor in good health. Each CDR3 is given with its conserved first and last residue. The order of the fields is D gene, clone size, V gene, CDR3 length, J gene, CDR3 protein, CDR3 DNA. D genes are given only for firm matches. Only part of the rows carry a size: once, few, many, or a class if the clone is expanded.

TRBD1	once	TRBV7-9	16	TRBJ1-2	CASSLNEGQDGHGYTF	TGTGCCAGCAGCTTAAATGAGGGACAGGATGGTCATGGCTACACCTTC
TRBD2	NA	TRBV9	15	TRBJ2-2	CASSYQPGLGGELFF	TGTGCCAGCAGCTACCAGCCGGGACTAGGAGGGGAGCTGTTTTTT
TRBD1	once	TRBV6-1	12	TRBJ2-7	CASSWDRNEQYF	TGTGCCAGCAGTTGGGACAGGAACGAGCAGTACTTC
NA	NA	TRBV6-5	14	TRBJ1-3	CASSTRARTNTIYF	TGTGCCAGCAGTACACGAGCCCGTACGAACACCATATATTTT
TRBD1	once	TRBV7-9	15	TRBJ1-1	CASSSRDSRTSEAFF	TGTGCCAGCAGCAGCCGGGACAGTCGTACAAGTGAAGCTTTCTTT
NA	NA	TRBV6-1	14	TRBJ1-1	CASSVGLRATEAFF	TGTGCCAGCAGTGTCGGACTTCGGGCGACTGAAGCTTTCTTT
TRBD2	NA	TRBV5-1	17	TRBJ2-2	CASSSQPRGGNTGELFF	TGCGCCAGCAGCTCACAACCACGGGGGGGAAACACCGGGGAGCTGTTTTTT
NA	NA	TRBV5-1	12	TRBJ1-2	CASSSDGYGYTF	TGCGCCAGCAGCTCCGACGGCTATGGCTACACCTTC
NA	NA	TRBV10-3	15	TRBJ2-5	CAISESRLAPETQYF	TGTGCCATCAGTGAGTCGAGGCTAGCCCCCGAGACCCAGTACTTC
NA	NA	TRBV7-9	16	TRBJ2-7	CASSSWDLPNKNEQYF	TGTGCCAGCAGCTCTTGGGATCTGCCAAACAAGAACGAGCAGTACTTC
TRBD1	NA	TRBV7-9	15	TRBJ1-2	CASSFLTGGGGGYTF	TGTGCCAGCAGCTTCCTGACAGGGGGCGGTGGTGGCTACACCTTC
TRBD2	NA	TRBV11-3	12	TRBJ2-7	CASSWGLGVQYF	TGTGCCAGCAGCTGGGGACTAGGGGTGCAGTACTTC
TRBD1	NA	TRBV7-9	14	TRBJ1-1	CASSWGQENTEAFF	TGTGCCAGCAGCTGGGGACAGGAGAACACTGAAGCTTTCTTT
NA	NA	TRBV7-2	15	TRBJ1-3	CASSLFESSGNTIYF	TGTGCCAGCAGCCTTTTTGAGAGTTCTGGAAACACCATATATTTT
TRBD1	NA	TRBV5-5	17	TRBJ2-5	CASSPGLGTGSKETQYF	TGTGCCAGCAGCCCAGGACTGGGGACAGGTAGTAAAGAGACCCAGTACTTC
TRBD1	NA	TRBV28	15	TRBJ1-1	CASTNTGGKNTEAFF	TGTGCCAGCACAAATACAGGGGGCAAGAACACTGAAGCTTTCTTT
TRBD1	NA	TRBV6-1	15	TRBJ1-5	CASIHRQGSNQPQHF	TGTGCCAGCATTCATAGACAGGGAAGCAATCAGCCCCAGCATTTT
NA	NA	TRBV19	12	TRBJ1-5	CASSIGNQPQHF	TGTGCCAGTAGTATCGGCAATCAGCCCCAGCATTTT
TRBD2	NA	TRBV5-1	14	TRBJ2-3	CASSLERGTDTQYF	TGCGCCAGCAGCTTGGAGCGGGGGACAGATACGCAGTATTTT
NA	NA	TRBV5-4	13	TRBJ2-7	CASSFDISYEQYF	TGTGCCAGCAGCTTCGACATTTCATACGAGCAGTACTTC
NA	NA	TRBV6-5	12	TRBJ1-2	CASSYGRNGYTF	TGTGCCAGCAGTTACGGACGGAATGGCTACACCTTC
TRBD1	NA	TRBV19	16	TRBJ1-1	CASSAIDRGRNTEAFF	TGTGCCAGTAGTGCCATCGACAGGGGAAGGAACACTGAAGCTTTCTTT
NA	once	TRBV4-2	15	TRBJ2-2	CASSQVTANTGELFF	TGTGCCAGCAGCCAAGTCACGGCCAACACCGGGGAGCTGTTTTTT
NA	NA	TRBV5-5	15	TRBJ1-1	CASSLAWGRNTEAFF	TGTGCCAGCAGCTTGGCCTGGGGGAGGAACACTGAAGCTTTCTTT
TRBD2	NA	TRBV5-8	15	TRBJ2-2	CASSFLAGNTGELFF	TGTGCCAGCAGCTTCTTAGCGGGAAACACCGGGGAGCTGTTTTTT
NA	NA	TRBV29-1	14	TRBJ2-1	CSVDGTLFYNEQFF	TGCAGCGTTGATGGTACCCTTTTCTACAATGAGCAGTTCTTC
NA	NA	TRBV6-5	13	TRBJ2-3	CASSRVGADTQYF	TGTGCCAGCAGCCGGGTAGGGGCAGATACGCAGTATTTT
NA	once	TRBV5-4	15	TRBJ2-3	CASSVVGTLADTQYF	TGTGCCAGCAGCGTCGTGGGCACCTTAGCAGATACGCAGTATTTT
NA	NA	TRBV5-1	16	TRBJ2-5	CASSLQPTGTVETQYF	TGCGCCAGCAGCTTACAACCCACGGGGACGGTGGAGACCCAGTACTTC
NA	NA	TRBV21-1	17	TRBJ2-7	CASSKCPARGRDYEQYF	TGTGCCAGCAGCAAATGCCCCGCCCGGGGACGGGACTACGAGCAGTACTTC
NA	NA	TRBV4-1	13	TRBJ2-5	CASSRDGSGTQYF	TGCGCCAGCAGCCGAGACGGATCAGGGACCCAGTACTTC
NA	NA	TRBV18	17	TRBJ2-3	CASSPRRPGSSTDTQYF	TGTGCCAGCTCACCCAGGAGACCAGGCTCTAGCACAGATACGCAGTATTTT